This record concerns one TCR beta chain sequence. What this receptor recognizes is not known. No base qualities exist here, and no much larger clone lies one base off it. The Qiagen DNeasy kit was used to extract genomic DNA from unsorted PBMCs and from the negatively selected CD4+ and CD8+ fractions. TCR beta CDR3 regions were amplified by immunoSEQ multiplex PCR using primers annealing to V and J segments. Amplification bias was minimized using a synthetic immune receptor repertoire, and residual bias was removed computationally after sequencing. The paper's data handling went like this. Repertoire diversity was quantified as the Shannon entropy index using custom Python scripts. Unsorted, CD4+ and CD8+ repertoires were analyzed separately, except for combined analyses in which CD4+ and CD8+ sequences were merged in silico. A clone counted as expanded when the clone's frequency after treatment rose at least 2-fold relative to C1D1, and clones undetected at baseline were given a pseudocount of 0.5. Singleton clones were defined as clones with 0 or 1 copy at C1D1, and non-singleton clones were defined as clones with 2 or more copies. Clones expanded in unsorted samples were annotated as CD4+, CD8+ or unknown by matching protein sequences in sorted samples from the same patient. Diversity changes from C1D1 to C4D1 were tested in paired samples using Wilcoxon tests. Held by TCRdb, this immuneACCESS table contains in-frame sequences only and omits some clones. Under half of the omission traces to an unresolved V gene where checked; the cause of the rest is unknown. That table furnishes V, J and clone size, whereas the DNA furnished D and trimming. The table for this sample lists more than 12,000 clones; roughly 84% of them were counted only once. Of the sample, over 4% is held by the ten largest clones.

This specimen's time point label, per the study, means: cycle 1 day 1 (C1D1), immediately before nivolumab initiation. Relapse after autologous stem cell transplantation had occurred in all trial patients, and cohorts A, B and C were distinguished by prior brentuximab vedotin exposure. The trial cohort comprised some 60 patients with relapsed/refractory classical Hodgkin lymphoma whose best overall responses were complete response, partial response or progressive disease. Trial patients were treated with single-agent nivolumab in the multi-cohort phase II CheckMate 205 trial. Best overall response was determined by an independent review committee according to the 2007 International Working Group response criteria. Trial PBMCs were collected just before the start of nivolumab (C1D1) and during therapy at cycle 2 day 1 and cycle 4 day 1. Peripheral blood was collected in 8 mL Vacutainer Cell Preparation Tubes, from which PBMCs were isolated by centrifugation and then cryopreserved.

The germline V gene specifies SGHVS as CDR1 and FQNEAQ as CDR2. Unmatched junction bases come to 13, with V trimmed by 5 bases and J by 5 bases. The CDR3 starts with the cysteine, ends with the phenylalanine, and has 16 residues. The sequence is cut down to CDR3 DNA, 48 bases in frame from base 1. This specimen comes from a study of PD-1 blockade in classical Hodgkin lymphoma (dated by TCRdb to the early 2020s). Looking at the study overall: Nivolumab dosing was 3 mg/kg intravenously every 2 weeks, continuing until either disease progression or unacceptable toxicity. The study used CyTOF and TCR beta sequencing to define a peripheral blood immune signature of response to PD-1 blockade in classical Hodgkin lymphoma.

Beyond this particular receptor, the publication reports: By C4D1, a significant rise was seen in CD4+ TCR diversity but not in CD8+ TCR diversity (p=0.0027 vs p=0.16), and the rise was most apparent among complete responders (p=0.02). Trial patients with a complete response had baseline diversity similar to that of newly diagnosed patients, while partial responders and progressors had significantly lower diversity. The study covered only a single clinical trial cohort, and the causes of the repertoire differences, possibly disease activity or prior therapy, were still not defined. Baseline TCR diversity was reported to be lower in newly diagnosed patients than in healthy donors and to be lower still in relapsed/refractory patients. Patients starting nivolumab less than 1 year after ASCT had lower diversity and were excluded from later analyses to avoid confounding by immune reconstitution.

This specimen was peripheral blood mononuclear cells (PBMCs), taken at baseline. The sequence was obtained from a human donor with classical Hodgkin lymphoma. The V gene is TRBV7-8 and the J gene is TRBJ2-7; TRBD2 aligns with 9 central bases. The DNA sequence is as follows: TGTGCCAGCAGCCCTCTCCGTAGCGGGAGTTACCACGAGCAGTACTTC. It codes for CASSPLRSGSYHEQYF.